These T cell receptor beta chains were read from a single sample in a study of blood T cell repertoires in COVID-19. The protocol was immunoSEQ multiplex PCR, while the TCRdb copy is restricted to in-frame clones and leaves out a portion. The table includes about 430,000 clones, approximately 90% detected once. The sequencing sample was made of peripheral blood. All receptors derive from a man between 18 and 29 years old with COVID-19, enrolled during active disease. Both conserved end residues are part of each CDR3. A D gene is named only where the DNA matches it firmly.

j_gene,v_gene,d_gene,CDR3aa
TRBJ2-5,TRBV5-1,TRBD2,CASSYGGGAQETQYF
TRBJ2-3,TRBV10-3,NA,CAISEQWGDTDTQYF
TRBJ1-1,TRBV7-6,NA,CASSADSFNTEAFF
TRBJ2-7,TRBV4-1,TRBD1,CASSQDRDRGYEQYF
TRBJ2-7,TRBV5-6,NA,CASSLDFSYEQYF
TRBJ1-5,TRBV6-5,NA,CASSPRGNSNQPQHF
TRBJ2-7,TRBV5-1,TRBD1,CASSTGQDPYEQYF
TRBJ2-2,TRBV24-1,NA,CATSDPSGAPSTGELFF
TRBJ1-3,TRBV19,NA,CASSILDTAGGNTIYF
TRBJ1-1,TRBV6-5,TRBD1,CASSFRQGLGEAFF
TRBJ1-6,TRBV4-2,NA,CASSQDRGFDNSPLHF
TRBJ2-5,TRBV24-1,TRBD1,CASNNRGETQYF
TRBJ1-1,TRBV5-1,NA,CASSLYGQDRAEAFF
TRBJ1-4,TRBV15,NA,CATSKQGRGSEKLFF
TRBJ2-7,TRBV10-1,NA,CASSGATGIPSEQYF
TRBJ2-2,TRBV28,NA,CASSVGTAGGGELFF
TRBJ1-1,TRBV5-1,TRBD1,CASSRQGTATEAFF
TRBJ1-1,TRBV27,TRBD1,CASSPSTGGSTEAFF
TRBJ1-6,TRBV28,NA,CAIREAYNSPLHF
TRBJ2-4,TRBV5-1,NA,CASSLDPGADIQYF
TRBJ1-1,TRBV19,NA,CASSIGQLEAFF
TRBJ2-2,TRBV7-3,NA,CASSIHADTGELFF
TRBJ2-7,TRBV6-5,TRBD1,CASSYATGGEQYF
TRBJ2-7,TRBV27,NA,CASSPQGDEQYF
TRBJ2-7,TRBV21-1,NA,CASSKDSYEQYF
TRBJ1-2,TRBV3-1/TRBV3-2,TRBD1,CASSFGTGLYGYTF
TRBJ1-1,TRBV7-2,NA,CASSLMRADTEAFF
TRBJ2-2,TRBV9,NA,CASSVRGNTGELFF
TRBJ1-2,TRBV25-1,NA,CASRDSLTGYTF
TRBJ2-7,TRBV4-1,NA,CASSQRESYEQYF
TRBJ2-7,TRBV24-1,TRBD2,CATSASDGGRLYEQYF
TRBJ1-5,TRBV3-1/TRBV3-2,TRBD1,CASSPPGQRPGPQHF
TRBJ2-7,TRBV19,NA,CASSIRGGRDPYEQYF
TRBJ2-1,TRBV10-1,NA,CASSGGDDEQFF
TRBJ2-7,TRBV2,NA,CASSKQGGPYEQYF
TRBJ2-7,TRBV4-1,TRBD1,CASSQHLNRGRYEQYF
TRBJ2-5,TRBV6-5,NA,CASSYSTRRGQETQYF
TRBJ2-7,TRBV15,NA,CATSRDIGSYEQYF
TRBJ2-4,TRBV6-1,NA,CASSEFSAKNIQYF
TRBJ1-4,TRBV7-9,TRBD1,CASSTYRGRREKLFF
TRBJ1-2,TRBV6-5,NA,CASSLNYGYTF
TRBJ2-1,TRBV7-8,NA,CASSPSGVSYNEQFF
TRBJ2-3,TRBV24-1,NA,CATSDFGRDFTDTQYF